This record concerns one TCR beta chain sequence. Its antigen is as yet unknown. The CDR3 runs 13 residues. Germline V gene sequence: CDR1 GTSNPN, CDR2 SVGIG (reference sequence). Trimming removed 0 bases from V and 4 bases from J, with 9 bases in between. The data originate from a study of T cell responses to AZD1222 COVID-19 vaccine. Researchers grouped second doses given at about 4 or about 12 weeks into one pool. Clones were sequenced by immunoSEQ multiplex PCR, and TCRdb holds only the in-frame ones, with some missing. The sample records fewer than 150,000 clones, approximately 90% being singletons. General study findings and limits: Clonal diversity may have been underestimated, and the donors were mostly white British, with more females than males.

V is TRBV30 and J is TRBJ1-1; possibly TRBD1 for D (6 bases). This clonotype was sampled from an adult who received the AZD1222 COVID-19 vaccine. Here the sequenced sample was peripheral blood, taken 28 days after the second AZD1222 dose. The CDR3, as DNA: TGTGCCTGGAGTGTCGAGGGGGGCACTGAAGCTTTCTTT. Translation: CAWSVEGGTEAFF.